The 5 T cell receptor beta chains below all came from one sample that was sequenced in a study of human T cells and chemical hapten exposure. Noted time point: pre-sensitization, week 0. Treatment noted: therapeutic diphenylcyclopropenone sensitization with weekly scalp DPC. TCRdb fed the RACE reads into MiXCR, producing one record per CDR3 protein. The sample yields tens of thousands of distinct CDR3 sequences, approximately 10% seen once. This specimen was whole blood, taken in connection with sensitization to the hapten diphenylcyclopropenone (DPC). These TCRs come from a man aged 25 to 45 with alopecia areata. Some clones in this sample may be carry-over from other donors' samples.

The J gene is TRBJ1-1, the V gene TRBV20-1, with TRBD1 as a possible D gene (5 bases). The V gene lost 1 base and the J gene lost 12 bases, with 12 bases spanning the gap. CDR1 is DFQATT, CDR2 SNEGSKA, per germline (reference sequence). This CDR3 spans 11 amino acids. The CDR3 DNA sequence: TGCAGTGCTAGAGTTCTGGGGGACTCTTTCTTT. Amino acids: CSARVLGDSFF.

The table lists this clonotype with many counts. In DNA form, the CDR3 reads TGTGCCAGCAGCGTAGAGGGGGACGGGGAGCTGTTTTTT. Residues: CASSVEGDGELFF. This chain connects TRBV9 to TRBJ2-2, with D tentatively TRBD1 (6 bases). The CDR3 has 13 residues. Trimming cost V 0 bases and J 7 bases, with 7 bases left between them. CDR1 is SGDLS and CDR2 is YYNGEE in the germline V gene.

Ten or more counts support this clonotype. DNA of the CDR3: TGTGCCAGCAGCCCCACAGGGGGGACAGATACGCAGTATTTT. Residues: CASSPTGGTDTQYF. The chain carries TRBV6-4 and TRBJ2-3, with 8 bases that match TRBD1. The CDR3 totals 14 residues. Per germline, CDR1 MRHNA and CDR2 SNTAGT. Unmatched junction bases numbered 5, after V lost 6 bases and J lost 3 bases.

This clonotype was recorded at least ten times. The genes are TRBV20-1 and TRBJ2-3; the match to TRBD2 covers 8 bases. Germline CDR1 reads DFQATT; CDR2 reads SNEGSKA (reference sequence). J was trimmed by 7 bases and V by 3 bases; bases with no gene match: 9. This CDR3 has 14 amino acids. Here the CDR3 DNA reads TGCAGTGCTAGGATTAGCGGGGCTGGGTATACGCAGTATTTT. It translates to CSARISGAGYTQYF.

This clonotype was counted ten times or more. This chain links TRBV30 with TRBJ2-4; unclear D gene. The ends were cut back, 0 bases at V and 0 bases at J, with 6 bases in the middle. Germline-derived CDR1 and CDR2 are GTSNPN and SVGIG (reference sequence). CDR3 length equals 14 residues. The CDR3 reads CAWSVPGAKNIQYF. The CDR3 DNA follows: TGTGCCTGGAGTGTACCGGGAGCCAAAAACATTCAGTACTTC.